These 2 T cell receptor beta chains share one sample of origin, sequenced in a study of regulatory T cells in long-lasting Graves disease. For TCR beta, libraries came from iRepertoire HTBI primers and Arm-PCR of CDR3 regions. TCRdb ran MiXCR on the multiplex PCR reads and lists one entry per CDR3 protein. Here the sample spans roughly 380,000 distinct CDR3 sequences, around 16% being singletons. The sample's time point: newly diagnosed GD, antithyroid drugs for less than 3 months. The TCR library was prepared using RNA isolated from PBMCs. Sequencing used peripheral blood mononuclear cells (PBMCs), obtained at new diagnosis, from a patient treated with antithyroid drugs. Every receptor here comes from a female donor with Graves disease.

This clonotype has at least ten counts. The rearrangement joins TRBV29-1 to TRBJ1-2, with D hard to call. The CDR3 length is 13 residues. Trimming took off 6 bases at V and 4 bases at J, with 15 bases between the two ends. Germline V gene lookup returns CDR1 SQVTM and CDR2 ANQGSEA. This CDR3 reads CSVHWTASYGYTF. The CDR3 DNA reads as TGCAGCGTCCACTGGACGGCTTCCTATGGCTACACCTTC.

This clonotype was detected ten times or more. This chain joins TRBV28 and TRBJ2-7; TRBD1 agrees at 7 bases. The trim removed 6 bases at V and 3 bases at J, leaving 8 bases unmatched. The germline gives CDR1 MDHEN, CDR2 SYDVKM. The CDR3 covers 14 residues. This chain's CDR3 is CASSPGTVHYEQYF. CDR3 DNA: TGTGCCAGCAGCCCCGGGACAGTACACTACGAGCAGTACTTC.